This TCR beta chain is from a study of blood T cell repertoires in COVID-19. Study-wide context: The study drew acute and convalescent COVID-19 samples from the United States, Italy and Spain.

The sample holds one count of this clone. Only in-frame clones appear in the TCRdb table, and some are missing; sequencing was by immunoSEQ multiplex PCR. The repertoire consists of roughly 230,000 clones, with 70% to 90% occurring once and the leading ten covering approximately 0.89%. Deletions cut 0 bases from V and 2 bases from J, with 14 bases between. The CDR3 consists of 17 residues. CDR1 is MGHRA, CDR2 YSYEKL, per germline. Sequenced sample: peripheral blood. This receptor was obtained from a man between 35 and 55 years old with acute or convalescent COVID-19. This chain joins TRBV4-1 and TRBJ1-5, with D possibly matching TRBD1 (5 bases). CDR3 in DNA: TGCGCCAGCAGCCAAGATTTCGAGGGACTGGGCAATCAGCCCCAGCATTTT. This codes for CASSQDFEGLGNQPQHF.